This is a list of T cell receptor beta chains from one sample in a study of T-cell memory formation after mild COVID-19. From the 5' RACE reads, TCRdb called clonotypes with MiXCR, one entry per CDR3 protein. The table has 120,000 to 150,000 distinct CDR3 sequences, 6% to 6.5% seen once. Sequencing input: PBMCs or a T cell subset sorted from them (not recorded which). The source of these receptors is an adult woman who had mild COVID-19 (a few samples of this study predate the infection). Cell type and time point are not known. Each CDR3 is given with its conserved first and last residue. The D gene is left open where the match is weak. Part of the rows lack a size; the others show once, few, many or a class for expanded clones.

D gene: -
V gene: TRBV7-9
CDR3 length: 14
clone size: -
J gene: TRBJ2-7
CDR3 DNA: TGTGCCAGCAGTCGCGGGATTAGGACCCACGAGCAGTACTTC
CDR3 protein: CASSRGIRTHEQYF

D gene: -
V gene: TRBV6-5
CDR3 length: 11
clone size: few
J gene: TRBJ1-1
CDR3 DNA: TGTGCCAGCAGTTACCAACTCGAAGCTTTCTTT
CDR3 protein: CASSYQLEAFF

D gene: -
V gene: TRBV7-8
CDR3 length: 17
clone size: many
J gene: TRBJ2-4
CDR3 DNA: TGTGCCAGCAGCTTAGCGCGTTACCACGGAGCCAAAAACATTCAGTACTTC
CDR3 protein: CASSLARYHGAKNIQYF

D gene: -
V gene: TRBV6-5
CDR3 length: 16
clone size: -
J gene: TRBJ1-3
CDR3 DNA: TGTGCCAGCAGTTACACGGGAACCCTCTCTGGAAACACCATATATTTT
CDR3 protein: CASSYTGTLSGNTIYF

D gene: TRBD1
V gene: TRBV12-3/TRBV12-4
CDR3 length: 14
clone size: many
J gene: TRBJ2-7
CDR3 DNA: TGTGCCAGCAGTCGGGGACAGGGGGACAACGAGCAGTACTTC
CDR3 protein: CASSRGQGDNEQYF

D gene: -
V gene: TRBV7-6
CDR3 length: 17
clone size: many
J gene: TRBJ2-5
CDR3 DNA: TGTGCCAGCAGCCGACAGGGAGGGGCTAATACCCAAGAGACCCAGTACTTC
CDR3 protein: CASSRQGGANTQETQYF

D gene: -
V gene: TRBV20-1
CDR3 length: 14
clone size: many
J gene: TRBJ1-6
CDR3 DNA: TGCAGTGCTAGAGTGTCCGGGTATAATTCACCCCTCCACTTT
CDR3 protein: CSARVSGYNSPLHF

D gene: TRBD1
V gene: TRBV10-3
CDR3 length: 14
clone size: many
J gene: TRBJ2-5
CDR3 DNA: TGTGCCATCAGTCAGACAGGGTCCCAAGAGACCCAGTACTTC
CDR3 protein: CAISQTGSQETQYF

D gene: -
V gene: TRBV2
CDR3 length: 13
clone size: few
J gene: TRBJ2-3
CDR3 DNA: TGTGCCAGCAGTGAAGGGAGCACAGATACGCAGTATTTT
CDR3 protein: CASSEGSTDTQYF

D gene: -
V gene: TRBV5-1
CDR3 length: 16
clone size: few
J gene: TRBJ2-1
CDR3 DNA: TGCGCCAGCAGCCTTCCGGGCAGGGTAGCGTACAATGAGCAGTTCTTC
CDR3 protein: CASSLPGRVAYNEQFF

D gene: -
V gene: TRBV4-1
CDR3 length: 15
clone size: -
J gene: TRBJ2-2
CDR3 DNA: TGCGCCAGCAGCCTCAGGACGGAGGGCACCGGGGAGCTGTTTTTT
CDR3 protein: CASSLRTEGTGELFF

D gene: -
V gene: TRBV12-3/TRBV12-4
CDR3 length: 15
clone size: -
J gene: TRBJ1-4
CDR3 DNA: TGTGCCAGCAGTTTGGGAGGGTCGACTAATGAAAAACTGATTTTT
CDR3 protein: CASSLGGSTNEKLIF

D gene: -
V gene: TRBV5-1
CDR3 length: 14
clone size: -
J gene: TRBJ1-2
CDR3 DNA: TGCGCCAGCAGCCCGAGTGCAGGTGACTATGGCTACACCTTC
CDR3 protein: CASSPSAGDYGYTF

D gene: -
V gene: TRBV7-6
CDR3 length: 16
clone size: many
J gene: TRBJ1-2
CDR3 DNA: TGTGCCAGCAGCCCTATCGGTGGAGGGGGAGAACTTCGCTACACCTTC
CDR3 protein: CASSPIGGGGELRYTF

D gene: -
V gene: TRBV7-9
CDR3 length: 16
clone size: few
J gene: TRBJ1-5
CDR3 DNA: TGTGCCAGCAGCTTAGGGGCGGGGAATAGCAATCAGCCCCAGCATTTT
CDR3 protein: CASSLGAGNSNQPQHF

D gene: -
V gene: TRBV7-2
CDR3 length: 13
clone size: many
J gene: TRBJ2-7
CDR3 DNA: TGTGCCAGCAGCTTAGGGCCCTCCGGCGAGCAGTACTTC
CDR3 protein: CASSLGPSGEQYF

D gene: -
V gene: TRBV18
CDR3 length: 16
clone size: few
J gene: TRBJ1-2
CDR3 DNA: TGTGCCAGCTCACCACCCCCGGTAAAGGGGCCCTATGGCTACACCTTC
CDR3 protein: CASSPPPVKGPYGYTF

D gene: TRBD2
V gene: TRBV20-1
CDR3 length: 13
clone size: -
J gene: TRBJ2-7
CDR3 DNA: TGCAGTGCATCTAGCGGGAGGGTATCCGAGCAGTACTTC
CDR3 protein: CSASSGRVSEQYF

D gene: -
V gene: TRBV7-9
CDR3 length: 12
clone size: many
J gene: TRBJ2-3
CDR3 DNA: TGTGCCAGCAGCTTTCAACCAGATACGCAGTATTTT
CDR3 protein: CASSFQPDTQYF

D gene: -
V gene: TRBV3-1
CDR3 length: 13
clone size: few
J gene: TRBJ2-7
CDR3 DNA: TGTGCCAGCAGCCTCAACAGTGATTACGAGCAGTACTTC
CDR3 protein: CASSLNSDYEQYF

D gene: TRBD2
V gene: TRBV5-1
CDR3 length: 14
clone size: few
J gene: TRBJ2-5
CDR3 DNA: TGCGCCAGCAGCTTTAGCGGGGGGGCTGAGACCCAGTACTTC
CDR3 protein: CASSFSGGAETQYF

D gene: TRBD1
V gene: TRBV5-1
CDR3 length: 13
clone size: many
J gene: TRBJ1-1
CDR3 DNA: TGCGCCAGCAGTCCGGACAGGGACACTGAAGCTTTCTTT
CDR3 protein: CASSPDRDTEAFF

D gene: -
V gene: TRBV3-1
CDR3 length: 14
clone size: -
J gene: TRBJ2-7
CDR3 DNA: TGTGCCAGCAGCCAAGATGTGAGGGTCCAGGAGCAGTACTTC
CDR3 protein: CASSQDVRVQEQYF

D gene: -
V gene: TRBV5-1
CDR3 length: 14
clone size: many
J gene: TRBJ1-4
CDR3 DNA: TGCGCCAGCAGCTCGGACGGGCGAATTGAAAAACTGTTTTTT
CDR3 protein: CASSSDGRIEKLFF

D gene: TRBD1
V gene: TRBV20-1
CDR3 length: 16
clone size: many
J gene: TRBJ1-1
CDR3 DNA: TGCAGTGCTCGTCACTCGGGACAGCGTAAGACCGGTGAAGCTTTCTTT
CDR3 protein: CSARHSGQRKTGEAFF

D gene: -
V gene: TRBV7-2
CDR3 length: 14
clone size: many
J gene: TRBJ2-7
CDR3 DNA: TGTGCCAGCAGAGAAAGGACCGGATCCTACGAGCAGTACTTC
CDR3 protein: CASRERTGSYEQYF

D gene: -
V gene: TRBV20-1
CDR3 length: 17
clone size: -
J gene: TRBJ1-1
CDR3 DNA: TGCAGTGCTAGAGGGAGGAGGGGGTCGCTACGGAACACTGAAGCTTTCTTT
CDR3 protein: CSARGRRGSLRNTEAFF

D gene: TRBD2
V gene: TRBV4-1
CDR3 length: 17
clone size: few
J gene: TRBJ2-3
CDR3 DNA: TGCGCCAGCAGCCAAGGACTAGCGGGGGGGCGTACAGATACGCAGTATTTT
CDR3 protein: CASSQGLAGGRTDTQYF

D gene: TRBD1
V gene: TRBV12-3/TRBV12-4
CDR3 length: 15
clone size: few
J gene: TRBJ2-7
CDR3 DNA: TGTGCCAGCAGCCTCTCCGGGACAGGGATCTACGAGCAGTACTTC
CDR3 protein: CASSLSGTGIYEQYF

D gene: TRBD2
V gene: TRBV3-1
CDR3 length: 15
clone size: many
J gene: TRBJ2-7
CDR3 DNA: TGTGCCAGCAGCCAAGTGCTAGCGGGAGGGGACGAGCAGTACTTC
CDR3 protein: CASSQVLAGGDEQYF

D gene: -
V gene: TRBV24-1
CDR3 length: 15
clone size: many
J gene: TRBJ1-5
CDR3 DNA: TGTGCCACCAGTGACTCCACAGGGAGAGGGCAGCCCCAGCATTTT
CDR3 protein: CATSDSTGRGQPQHF

D gene: -
V gene: TRBV5-1
CDR3 length: 16
clone size: many
J gene: TRBJ2-1
CDR3 DNA: TGCGCCAGCAGCCTAGCCCCCGGGACACAGTACAATGAGCAGTTCTTC
CDR3 protein: CASSLAPGTQYNEQFF

D gene: TRBD1
V gene: TRBV4-2
CDR3 length: 15
clone size: many
J gene: TRBJ2-6
CDR3 DNA: TGTGCCAGCAGCCAACAGGGGGCCGGGGCCAACGTCCTGACTTTC
CDR3 protein: CASSQQGAGANVLTF

D gene: -
V gene: TRBV5-5
CDR3 length: 13
clone size: many
J gene: TRBJ2-7
CDR3 DNA: TGTGCCAGCAGCTTGGCGAGCTTCTACGAGCAGTACTTC
CDR3 protein: CASSLASFYEQYF